The rows below give T cell receptor beta chains drawn from one sample of a study of T cells of healthy individuals. TCRdb re-analysed the 5' RACE reads in MiXCR, keeping a single row per CDR3 protein. The data show 60,000 to 70,000 distinct CDR3 sequences, with 15% to 20% seen just once and less than 6% held by the top ten. The receptors were gathered from a human donor in good health. The conserved cysteine and the conserved F or W are not part of the CDR3 here. Fields, in order: clone size, V gene, CDR3 protein. Size values are once, few and many counts, or a class for expanded clones, and some rows have none.

abundance: few; v_gene: TRBV27; CDR3aa: ASSLLGQGAVNTEAF
abundance: many; v_gene: TRBV20-1; CDR3aa: SARNSGGLNEQF
abundance: many; v_gene: TRBV5-4; CDR3aa: ASTRDGVTDTQY
abundance: -; v_gene: TRBV7-9; CDR3aa: ASSRELPRAARGFDYGYT
abundance: many; v_gene: TRBV7-2; CDR3aa: ASSLSTGGGNEQF
abundance: many; v_gene: TRBV28; CDR3aa: ASSTLTAGYEQY
abundance: few; v_gene: TRBV11-2; CDR3aa: ASSRGTGGYEQY
abundance: -; v_gene: TRBV25-1; CDR3aa: ASSDREGVNEQY
abundance: few; v_gene: TRBV5-1; CDR3aa: ASSLAGAQRGDEAF
abundance: many; v_gene: TRBV6-5; CDR3aa: ASSYDDRGNSPLH
abundance: -; v_gene: TRBV7-9; CDR3aa: ASGPDGGISTDTQY
abundance: many; v_gene: TRBV10-3; CDR3aa: AISNRDSSYEQY
abundance: many; v_gene: TRBV19; CDR3aa: ASSGDGGTEQY
abundance: -; v_gene: TRBV5-1; CDR3aa: ASSSAREQF
abundance: many; v_gene: TRBV6-4; CDR3aa: ASSRLQNTEAF
abundance: -; v_gene: TRBV9; CDR3aa: ASSVEGGRGETQY